These 28 T cell receptor beta chains share one sample of origin, sequenced in a study of blood T cells in healthy people across ages. Sample-barcoded 5' priming and a J-beta primer mix drove a second PCR of about 7 to 11 cycles. One entry per CDR3 protein, called by TCRdb with MiXCR from the 5' RACE reads. The sample has about 970,000 distinct CDR3 sequences; about 51% are singletons. Sequences were obtained from blood. These receptor sequences come from a woman aged 60-70 years in good health.

The V gene is TRBV29-1, the J gene TRBJ1-5, with TRBD1 identical over 8 bases. Germline CDR1 and CDR2: SQVTM and ANQGSEA. CDR3 size: 15 residues. Losses at the gene ends were 4 bases for V and 6 bases for J; bases not matched to a gene: 11. CDR3 coding DNA: TGCAGCGTTGGGGGCGGACAGGGCTTCCTTCAGCCCCAGCATTTT. Translating it yields CSVGGGQGFLQPQHF.

About this clonotype: One end of the junction does not line up with germline, which may come from a read error. V is TRBV7-9 and J is TRBJ2-6; 9 nucleotides match TRBD1. CDR1 is SEHNR and CDR2 is FQNEAQ in the germline V gene (reference sequence). The CDR3 covers 17 residues. The chain's CDR3 is CASSLLGQGPGANILTF. Written as DNA, the CDR3 is TGTGCCAGCAGCTTATTAGGACAGGGGCCTGGGGCCAACATCCTGACTTTC.

This clonotype was detected only once. This chain connects TRBV7-9 to TRBJ2-4; 7 nucleotides line up with TRBD1. Per germline, CDR1 SEHNR and CDR2 FQNEAQ (reference sequence). This CDR3 has 15 amino acids. The V gene end was trimmed by 4 bases and the J gene end by 13 bases; junction bases not matched to a gene: 16. The CDR3 here is CASSSISGTVYGQYF. DNA for the CDR3: TGTGCCAGCAGCTCCATATCGGGGACAGTCTACGGGCAGTACTTC.

In this sample, this clonotype turned up a few times. The chain combines TRBV29-1 with TRBJ2-3; tentatively, D is TRBD1 (6 bases). Germline V gene sequence: CDR1 SQVTM, CDR2 ANQGSEA. The CDR3 totals 13 residues. Trimming pared 2 bases from V and 5 bases from J, leaving 11 bases between. The chain's CDR3 is CSVERGSGDTQYF. The CDR3 DNA reads as TGCAGCGTTGAAAGGGGGAGTGGAGATACGCAGTATTTT.

The V gene is TRBV20-1, the J gene TRBJ2-1; 9 nucleotides match TRBD2. With 3 bases clipped from V and 9 bases from J, the junction kept 9 bases outside the gene matches. CDR3 size: 14 residues. Germline lookup yields CDR1 DFQATT and CDR2 SNEGSKA (reference sequence). For the CDR3, the DNA is TGCAGTGCTAGGAAATCTAGCGGGATTGCTGAGCAGTTCTTC. Translating gives CSARKSSGIAEQFF.

This clonotype was found a few times. V is TRBV20-1 and J is TRBJ2-1, with TRBD2 matching over 10 bases. V lost 0 bases, J lost 15 bases, and 8 bases stayed unmatched. Germline-derived CDR1 and CDR2 are DFQATT and SNEGSKA (reference sequence). CDR3 size: 13 residues. In nucleotides, the CDR3 is TGCAGTGCTAGAGATTCACTAGCGGGGTGGGGGTTCTTC. Amino acids: CSARDSLAGWGFF.

This CDR3 reads CSVVLGGFGYTF. CDR3 DNA sequence: TGCAGCGTTGTATTGGGGGGCTTTGGCTACACCTTC. This rearrangement joins TRBV29-1 to TRBJ1-2, with a tentative D call TRBD1 (6 bases). The CDR3 contains 12 residues. The V and J ends lost 4 bases and 7 bases respectively, with 13 bases between them. The germline V gene has CDR1 SQVTM and CDR2 ANQGSEA.

The chain employs TRBV29-1 and TRBJ2-3; maybe TRBD1 (6 bases). Trimming shortened V by 4 bases and J by 2 bases, and 10 bases separated the two germline ends. The germline V gene has CDR1 SQVTM and CDR2 ANQGSEA. The CDR3 is 13 amino acids. The DNA for the CDR3 is TGCAGCGTTGGGGACACAACCACAGATACGCAGTATTTT. It codes for CSVGDTTTDTQYF.

This chain links TRBV12-3 or TRBV12-4 with TRBJ2-4, with D perhaps TRBD2 (6 bases). TRBJ2-5 explains the end of the DNA better; the J call may be wrong. There are 14 residues in the CDR3. In nucleotides, the CDR3 is TGTGCCAGCAGCCTGCGACTAGACGAAGAGACCCAGTACTTC. As protein: CASSLRLDEETQYF.

The J gene is TRBJ2-4, the V gene TRBV7-8, with 7 bases matching TRBD1. V was clipped by 5 bases and J by 0 bases; unmatched bases: 10. Germline V gene sequence: CDR1 SGHVS, CDR2 FQNEAQ. This CDR3 is built from 17 residues. CDR3 region: CASSLGQRIIAKNIQYF. DNA of the CDR3: TGTGCCAGCAGCCTGGGACAGAGGATAATAGCCAAAAACATTCAGTACTTC.

This rearrangement joins TRBV29-1 to TRBJ2-1; D may match TRBD1 or TRBD2 (7 bases each). Germline CDR1 and CDR2: SQVTM and ANQGSEA. Between the trimmed V and J ends, which lost 7 bases and 1 base, there was a span of 23 bases. This CDR3 region has 17 residues. CDR3 region: CSASTGTAGASYNEQFF. The CDR3, as DNA: TGCAGCGCATCGACAGGGACGGCGGGAGCTTCCTACAATGAGCAGTTCTTC.

This sequence joins TRBV25-1 and TRBJ2-6, with a weak D call TRBD2 (6 bases). The CDR3 runs to 15 residues. Germline V gene sequence: CDR1 MGHDK, CDR2 SYGVNS. V gave up 11 bases and J gave up 0 bases, with 14 bases separating them. The CDR3, as DNA: TGTGCCTCCCTGGACTACACCTCTGGGGCCAACGTCCTGACTTTC. The encoded protein is CASLDYTSGANVLTF.

This clonotype was found a few times. The genes are TRBV25-1 and TRBJ2-1; D may be TRBD2 (6 bases). Germline assignment: CDR1 MGHDK and CDR2 SYGVNS. The CDR3 length is 13 residues. V shed 3 bases and J shed 14 bases, with 17 bases lying between them. CDR3 protein: CASSDYTREEEFF. In DNA form, the CDR3 reads TGTGCCAGCAGTGATTACACTAGGGAGGAGGAGTTCTTC.

The rearrangement uses TRBV7-9 and TRBJ2-3, with 7 bases lining up with TRBD1. The CDR3 has 16 residues. In germline, CDR1 is SEHNR, CDR2 FQNEAQ (reference sequence). Trimming took 6 bases from V and 6 from J; bases not matched to a gene: 15. The CDR3: CASRPRTGPITDTQYF. CDR3 DNA: TGTGCCAGCAGACCTAGGACAGGACCCATCACGGATACGCAGTATTTT.

The V and J genes are TRBV5-1 and TRBJ2-5, with 10 bases lining up with TRBD2. The J call is uncertain, as TRBJ2-7 better fits the DNA end. Germline V gene sequence: CDR1 SGHRS, CDR2 YFSETQ. This CDR3 contains 13 residues. The CDR3 nucleotides read TGCGCCAGCAGCTCGAAGCGGGAGGGCGAGCAGTACTTC. Translating it yields CASSSKREGEQYF.

V gene TRBV28 combines with J gene TRBJ2-4; D remains ambiguous. V was pared by 6 bases and J by 0 bases, with 15 bases between. This CDR3 has 16 amino acids. CDR1 MDHEN and CDR2 SYDVKM come from the germline V gene. CDR3 sequence (DNA): TGTGCCAGCAGCCTTCCGAGATTTCTAGCCAAAAACATTCAGTACTTC. This gives the protein CASSLPRFLAKNIQYF. The variable domain in full, with the rest retrieved from reference TRBV28 and TRBJ2-4, is DVKVTQSSRYLVKRTGEKVFLECVQDMDHENMFWYRQDPGLGLRLIYFSYDVKMKEKGDIPEGYSVSREKKERFSLILESASTNQTSMYLCASSLPRFLAKNIQYFGAGTRLSVL.

This clonotype was counted a few times. The V call is TRBV27, the J call TRBJ1-2; a possible D gene is TRBD1 (6 bases). CDR1 and CDR2 from the germline V gene are MNHEY and SMNVEV (reference sequence). The germline V and J ends were trimmed by 5 bases and 6 bases, with 19 bases remaining between them. The CDR3 is 15 residues long. CDR3 in amino acids: CASSPFPGAGDGYTF. The CDR3 DNA sequence: TGTGCCAGCAGTCCCTTCCCGGGGGCTGGGGATGGCTACACCTTC.

This clonotype was seen ten or more times. The chain joins TRBV7-2 to TRBJ2-7; 8 positions agree with TRBD1. The CDR3 has 14 residues. CDR1 SGHTA and CDR2 FQGNSA come from the germline V gene. Trimming took 2 bases from V and 4 from J; bases not matched to a gene: 4. The CDR3, as DNA: TGTGCCAGCAGCTTATCCGGACAGGGTTACGAGCAGTACTTC. This encodes CASSLSGQGYEQYF.

This clonotype showed up just a few times. This chain links TRBV12-3 or TRBV12-4 with TRBJ1-1; D remains ambiguous. This CDR3 has 13 amino acids. Deletions cut 3 bases from V and 3 bases from J, with 8 bases between. CDR3 region: CASSLIWDTEAFF. For the CDR3, the DNA is TGTGCCAGCAGTTTGATTTGGGACACTGAAGCTTTCTTT.

The gene calls are TRBV2 and TRBJ2-1; weak D call: TRBD2 (6 bases). CDR3 size: 12 residues. Trimming shortened V by 5 bases and J by 15 bases, and 17 bases separated the two germline ends. Germline lookup yields CDR1 SNHLY and CDR2 FYNNEI. The DNA of the CDR3 is TGTGCCAGCAGTTCACTAGCATCGAAGACGTTCTTC. Its translation is CASSSLASKTFF.

This clonotype was seen a few times. This chain uses TRBV3-1 with TRBJ2-5; no clear D. V lost 6 bases and J 12 bases, leaving 17 bases between the germline ends. The CDR3 spans 12 residues. Germline CDR1 is LGHDT and CDR2 is YNNKEL (reference sequence). This CDR3 reads CASSRTSFVKYF. The CDR3 DNA sequence: TGTGCCAGCAGTCGGACGAGTTTCGTTAAGTACTTC.

The chain recombines TRBV20-1 with TRBJ1-5; 7 bases fit TRBD1. This CDR3 region has 15 residues. Germline V CDR1 and CDR2: DFQATT, SNEGSKA (reference sequence). The V and J ends lost 1 base and 2 bases, in that order; junction bases with no gene match: 5. CDR3 in amino acids: CSARGLTGGNQPQHF. Written as DNA, the CDR3 is TGCAGTGCTAGAGGGCTAACAGGGGGCAATCAGCCCCAGCATTTT.

Points on this clonotype: Sequence at one end of the junction differs from germline and may be a read error. The chain employs TRBV20-1 and TRBJ1-2; D not certain. The CDR3 length is 11 residues. Per germline, CDR1 DFQATT and CDR2 SNEGSKA (reference sequence). CDR3 loop: CSASAVYGYTF. CDR3 DNA: TGCAGCGCTAGTGCAGTCTATGGCTACACCTTC.

This rearrangement joins TRBV20-1 to TRBJ2-3, with 10 bases matching TRBD1. CDR1 and CDR2 from the germline V gene are DFQATT and SNEGSKA (reference sequence). Losses at the gene ends were 3 bases for V and 4 bases for J; bases not matched to a gene: 13. The CDR3 is 17 amino acids. CDR3 nucleotide sequence: TGCAGTGCTAGTGGCCTGGGACAGGGGATAATTCCAGATACGCAGTATTTT. It is translated as CSASGLGQGIIPDTQYF.

V is TRBV28 and J is TRBJ2-1; D possibly corresponds to TRBD1 (5 bases). Germline V gives CDR1 MDHEN, CDR2 SYDVKM. Trimming stripped 5 bases from V and 8 bases from J, with 16 bases between. This CDR3 spans 14 amino acids. CDR3: CASSPRQGLYEQFF. CDR3 DNA sequence: TGTGCCAGCAGTCCAAGGCAGGGTTTGTATGAGCAGTTCTTC.

The J gene is TRBJ1-6, the V gene TRBV28, with D perhaps matching TRBD1 (5 bases). The CDR3 is made up of 17 amino acids. The germline CDR1 and CDR2 sequences are MDHEN and SYDVKM. The ends were cut back, 9 bases at V and 0 bases at J, with 18 bases in the middle. Here the CDR3 reads CASLKRQPSSYNSPLHF. CDR3 nucleotide sequence: TGTGCCAGTCTGAAAAGACAGCCCAGCTCCTATAATTCACCCCTCCACTTT.

In this sample, this clonotype turned up a few times. V gene TRBV7-9 combines with J gene TRBJ2-3; D might be TRBD2 (6 bases). The ends were cut back, 1 base at V and 3 bases at J, with 11 bases in the middle. Germline loops: CDR1 SEHNR, CDR2 FQNEAQ (reference sequence). This CDR3 is 15 amino acids long. The CDR3 DNA is TGTGCCAGCAGCTTAGGCGGGATCCAGACAGATACGCAGTATTTT. This codes for CASSLGGIQTDTQYF.

The rearrangement uses TRBV7-2 and TRBJ1-5, with TRBD1 matching over 10 bases. Near its end, the DNA agrees better with TRBJ2-3, so the J call may be wrong. CDR3 length equals 15 residues. Germline V lookup: CDR1 SGHTA, CDR2 FQGNSA. CDR3 residues: CASSFPGQGNQPQYF. The CDR3 nucleotides are TGTGCCAGCAGCTTCCCGGGACAGGGGAATCAGCCCCAGTATTTT.